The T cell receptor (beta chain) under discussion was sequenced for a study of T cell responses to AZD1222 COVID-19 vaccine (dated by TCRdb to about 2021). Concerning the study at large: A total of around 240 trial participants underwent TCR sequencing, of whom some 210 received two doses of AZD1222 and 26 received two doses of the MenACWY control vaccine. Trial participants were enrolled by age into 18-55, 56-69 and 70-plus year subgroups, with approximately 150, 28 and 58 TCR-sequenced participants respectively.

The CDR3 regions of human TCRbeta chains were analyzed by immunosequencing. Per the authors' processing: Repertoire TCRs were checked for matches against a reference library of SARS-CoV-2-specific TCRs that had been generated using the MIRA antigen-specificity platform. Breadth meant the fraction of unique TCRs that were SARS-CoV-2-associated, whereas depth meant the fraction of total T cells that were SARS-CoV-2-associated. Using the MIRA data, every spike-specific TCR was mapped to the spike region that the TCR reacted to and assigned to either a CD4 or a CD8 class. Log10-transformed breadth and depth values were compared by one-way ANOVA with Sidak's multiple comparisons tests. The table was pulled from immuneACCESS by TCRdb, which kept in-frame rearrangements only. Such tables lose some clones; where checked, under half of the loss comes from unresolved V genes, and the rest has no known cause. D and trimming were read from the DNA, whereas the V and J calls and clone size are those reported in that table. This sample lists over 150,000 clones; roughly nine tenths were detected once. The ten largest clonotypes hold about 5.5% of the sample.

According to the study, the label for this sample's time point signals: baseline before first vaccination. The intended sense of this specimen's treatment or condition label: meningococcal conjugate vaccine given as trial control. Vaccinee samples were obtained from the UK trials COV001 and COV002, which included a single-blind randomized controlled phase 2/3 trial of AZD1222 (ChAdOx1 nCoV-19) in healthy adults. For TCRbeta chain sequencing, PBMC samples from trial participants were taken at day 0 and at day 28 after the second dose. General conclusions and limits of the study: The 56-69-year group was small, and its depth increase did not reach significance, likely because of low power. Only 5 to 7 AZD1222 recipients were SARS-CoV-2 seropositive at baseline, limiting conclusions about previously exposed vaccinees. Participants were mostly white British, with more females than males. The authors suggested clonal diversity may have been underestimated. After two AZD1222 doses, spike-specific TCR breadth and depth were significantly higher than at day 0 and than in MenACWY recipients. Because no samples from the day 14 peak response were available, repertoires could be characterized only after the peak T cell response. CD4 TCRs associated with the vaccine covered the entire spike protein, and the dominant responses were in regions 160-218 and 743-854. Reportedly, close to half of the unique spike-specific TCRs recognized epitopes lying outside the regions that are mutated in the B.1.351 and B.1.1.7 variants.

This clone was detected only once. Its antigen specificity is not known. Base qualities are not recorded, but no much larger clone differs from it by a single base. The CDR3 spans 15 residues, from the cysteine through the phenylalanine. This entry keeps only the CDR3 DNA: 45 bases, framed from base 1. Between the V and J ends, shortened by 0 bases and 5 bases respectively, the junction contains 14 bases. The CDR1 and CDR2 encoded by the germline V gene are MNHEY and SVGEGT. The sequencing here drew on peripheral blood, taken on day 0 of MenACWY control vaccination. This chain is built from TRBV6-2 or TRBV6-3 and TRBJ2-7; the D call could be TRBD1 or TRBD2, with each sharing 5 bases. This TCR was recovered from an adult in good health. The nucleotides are TGTGCCAGCAGTTACTCAGGGGAGCTTAGGAACGAGCAGTACTTC. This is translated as CASSYSGELRNEQYF.